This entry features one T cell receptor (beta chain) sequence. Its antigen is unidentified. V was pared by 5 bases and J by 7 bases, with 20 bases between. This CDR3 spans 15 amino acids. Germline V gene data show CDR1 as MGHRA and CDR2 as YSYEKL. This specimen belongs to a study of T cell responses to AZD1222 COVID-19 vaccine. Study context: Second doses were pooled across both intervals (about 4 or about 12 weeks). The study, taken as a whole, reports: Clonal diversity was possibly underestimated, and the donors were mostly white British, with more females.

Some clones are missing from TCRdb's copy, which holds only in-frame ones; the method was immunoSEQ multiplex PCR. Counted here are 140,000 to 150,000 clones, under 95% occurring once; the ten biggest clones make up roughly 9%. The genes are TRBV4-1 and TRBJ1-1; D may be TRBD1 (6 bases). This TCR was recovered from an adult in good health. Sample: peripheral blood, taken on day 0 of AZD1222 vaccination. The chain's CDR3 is CASSGFITGRGEAFF. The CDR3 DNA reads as TGCGCCAGCAGCGGTTTCATAACAGGGAGGGGTGAAGCTTTCTTT.